This T cell receptor beta chain was recorded in a study of OX40 agonist ivuxolimab in advanced cancers. About the study: Recorded diagnoses for dose-escalation patients were hepatocellular carcinoma, melanoma, renal cell or head and neck cancer. Allowance was made for prior anti-PD-1, anti-PD-L1 or anti-CTLA-4 therapy, and roughly 40% had some.

Clones were read by immunoSEQ multiplex PCR, and TCRdb kept only the in-frame ones, dropping some. The sample holds around 77,000 clones, about 85% seen once. On this clone itself: No antigen is known for it.

Germline CDR1 is SGDLS and CDR2 is YYNGEE. V shed 0 bases and J shed 7 bases, with 19 bases lying between them. The CDR3 totals 16 residues. Study-wide points: The authors did not determine the antigen specificity of the expanded peripheral T cells.

The sequence was collected from an adult with an advanced solid tumor such as melanoma, head and neck, liver or kidney cancer. The material sequenced was CD4+ or CD8+ T cells sorted from blood, taken in a trial of the OX40 agonist ivuxolimab. The chain links TRBV9 to TRBJ1-1, with D maybe TRBD1 (5 bases). In DNA form, the CDR3 reads TGTGCCAGCAGCGTAGCGGGGACGGCAATCACGAATGAAGCTTTCTTT. This sequence encodes CASSVAGTAITNEAFF.